A selection of T cell receptor beta chains follows, all from one sample in a study of blood T cell repertoires in COVID-19. The assay was immunoSEQ multiplex PCR, and TCRdb's table has in-frame clones only and misses some. Of approximately 230,000 clones in the sample, about 87% were seen once. Sequencing was carried out using peripheral blood. The origin of the receptors is a woman in her twenties or thirties with COVID-19, enrolled during active disease. The CDR3 runs from the conserved cysteine through the conserved F or W. The order of the fields is clone size, V gene, J gene, D gene, CDR3 protein, CDR3 DNA. The D gene is left open where the match is weak. Some rows mark clone size as missing; the rest say once, few, many or name a class of expanded clone.

abundance: NA; v_gene: TRBV28; j_gene: TRBJ1-2; d_gene: NA; CDR3aa: CASSLPGGQGYTF; CDR3nt: TGTGCCAGCAGTCTTCCGGGGGGCCAAGGCTACACCTTC
abundance: once; v_gene: TRBV7-2; j_gene: TRBJ1-4; d_gene: NA; CDR3aa: CASRPTVRGEKLFF; CDR3nt: TGTGCCAGCAGACCGACCGTCCGCGGGGAAAAACTGTTTTTT
abundance: once; v_gene: TRBV27; j_gene: TRBJ1-3; d_gene: TRBD1; CDR3aa: CASSSGTGGGNTIYF; CDR3nt: TGTGCCAGCAGTTCCGGGACAGGGGGCGGAAACACCATATATTTT
abundance: once; v_gene: TRBV28; j_gene: TRBJ2-5; d_gene: TRBD1; CDR3aa: CASSLSRRDRQETQYF; CDR3nt: TGTGCCAGCAGTTTATCCCGTCGGGACAGACAAGAGACCCAGTACTTC
abundance: NA; v_gene: TRBV11-2; j_gene: TRBJ2-2; d_gene: TRBD1; CDR3aa: CASSLMGQGIGELFF; CDR3nt: TGTGCCAGCAGCTTAATGGGACAGGGGATCGGGGAGCTGTTTTTT
abundance: NA; v_gene: TRBV7-9; j_gene: TRBJ2-4; d_gene: TRBD2; CDR3aa: CASSLSAGGEIQYF; CDR3nt: TGTGCCAGCAGCTTAAGTGCGGGGGGCGAGATTCAGTACTTC
abundance: NA; v_gene: TRBV5-1; j_gene: TRBJ2-1; d_gene: NA; CDR3aa: CASSRSLGTENNEQFF; CDR3nt: TGCGCCAGCAGCCGATCCCTCGGGACTGAAAACAATGAGCAGTTCTTC
abundance: NA; v_gene: TRBV29-1; j_gene: TRBJ1-1; d_gene: NA; CDR3aa: CSVGPTGKLAEAFF; CDR3nt: TGCAGCGTTGGCCCCACGGGGAAACTCGCTGAAGCTTTCTTT
abundance: NA; v_gene: TRBV27; j_gene: TRBJ1-3; d_gene: NA; CDR3aa: CASSLGADPGNTIYF; CDR3nt: TGTGCCAGCAGTTTAGGGGCAGACCCTGGAAACACCATATATTTT
abundance: NA; v_gene: TRBV7-8; j_gene: TRBJ2-3; d_gene: TRBD1; CDR3aa: CASSLEGVQGAADTQYF; CDR3nt: TGTGCCAGCAGCTTAGAAGGGGTTCAGGGGGCGGCAGATACGCAGTATTTT
abundance: NA; v_gene: TRBV16; j_gene: TRBJ1-2; d_gene: TRBD1; CDR3aa: CASSQSGGHGIF; CDR3nt: TGTGCCAGCAGCCAATCAGGGGGCCACGGGATCTTC
abundance: NA; v_gene: TRBV5-1; j_gene: TRBJ1-1; d_gene: NA; CDR3aa: CASSLVPGQNTEAFF; CDR3nt: TGCGCCAGCAGCTTGGTCCCAGGTCAGAACACTGAAGCTTTCTTT
abundance: NA; v_gene: TRBV5-1; j_gene: TRBJ1-2; d_gene: NA; CDR3aa: CASSWTAMGGYGYTF; CDR3nt: TGCGCCAGCAGCTGGACGGCTATGGGAGGCTATGGCTACACCTTC
abundance: once; v_gene: TRBV19; j_gene: TRBJ1-3; d_gene: TRBD1; CDR3aa: CASSIGTGQGNTIYF; CDR3nt: TGTGCCAGTAGTATTGGGACAGGGCAGGGAAACACCATATATTTT
abundance: NA; v_gene: TRBV6-5; j_gene: TRBJ1-1; d_gene: NA; CDR3aa: CASSTLDTDTEAFF; CDR3nt: TGTGCCAGCAGTACTCTCGACACGGACACTGAAGCTTTCTTT
abundance: NA; v_gene: TRBV4-3; j_gene: TRBJ2-1; d_gene: TRBD2; CDR3aa: CASSQGGPHNEQFF; CDR3nt: TGCGCCAGCAGCCAGGGAGGGCCCCACAATGAGCAGTTCTTC
abundance: NA; v_gene: TRBV11-3; j_gene: TRBJ2-1; d_gene: NA; CDR3aa: CASSLWQASGDEQFF; CDR3nt: TGTGCCAGCAGCTTGTGGCAGGCGAGCGGCGATGAGCAGTTCTTC
abundance: NA; v_gene: TRBV19; j_gene: TRBJ2-3; d_gene: NA; CDR3aa: CASSIRTPTDTQYF; CDR3nt: TGTGCCAGTAGTATAAGAACTCCCACAGATACGCAGTATTTT
abundance: NA; v_gene: TRBV12-3/TRBV12-4; j_gene: TRBJ2-2; d_gene: NA; CDR3aa: CASSPPPAGLLFF; CDR3nt: TGTGCCAGCAGCCCCCCCCCTGCAGGGCTTTTGTTTTTT
abundance: many; v_gene: TRBV30; j_gene: TRBJ2-5; d_gene: NA; CDR3aa: CAWSVRRDLETQYF; CDR3nt: TGTGCCTGGAGTGTACGGCGGGATTTGGAGACCCAGTACTTC
abundance: NA; v_gene: TRBV6-1; j_gene: TRBJ1-5; d_gene: NA; CDR3aa: CASRDGPGQPQHF; CDR3nt: TGTGCCAGCAGAGACGGGCCGGGGCAGCCCCAGCATTTT